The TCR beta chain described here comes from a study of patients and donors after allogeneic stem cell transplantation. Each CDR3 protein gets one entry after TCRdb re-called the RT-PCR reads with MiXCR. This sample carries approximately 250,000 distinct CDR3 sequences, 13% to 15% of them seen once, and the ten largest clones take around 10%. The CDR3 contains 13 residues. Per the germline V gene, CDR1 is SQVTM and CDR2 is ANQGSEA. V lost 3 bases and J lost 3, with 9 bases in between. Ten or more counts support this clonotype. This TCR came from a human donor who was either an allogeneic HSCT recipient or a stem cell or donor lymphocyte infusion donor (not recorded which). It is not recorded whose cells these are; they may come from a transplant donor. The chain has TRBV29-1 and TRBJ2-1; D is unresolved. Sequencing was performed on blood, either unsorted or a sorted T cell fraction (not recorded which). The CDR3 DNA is TGCAGCGTTGATGCCCCGGGCTACAATGAGCAGTTCTTC. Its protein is CSVDAPGYNEQFF.